The rows below give T cell receptor beta chains drawn from one sample of a study of cytomegalovirus exposure and HLA in healthy donors. The table came from immunoSEQ multiplex PCR; TCRdb's copy has only in-frame clones and leaves some out. This sample has around 100,000 clones, with over 65% found just once. The sequencing sample was made of PBMCs. The source of these receptors is a young woman in good health and CMV-seronegative. CDR3s leave out the opening cysteine and the closing phenylalanine or tryptophan.

len	v_gene	j_gene	CDR3aa
11	TRBV2	TRBJ1-2	ASSPTEGYGYT
11	TRBV6-1	TRBJ2-3	ASSEFLEDTQY
13	TRBV30	TRBJ2-2	AWSSAVHYTGELF
10	TRBV5-4	TRBJ1-2	ASSVDSYGYT
12	TRBV10-3	TRBJ1-5	AISESTEGQPQH
10	TRBV5-6	TRBJ1-3	ASNLAGNTIY
11	TRBV6-1	TRBJ2-2	ASMTGNTGELF
14	TRBV6-5	TRBJ1-2	ASSYSPGTGNWGYT
9	TRBV6-5	TRBJ1-2	ATREHYGYT
11	TRBV7-6	TRBJ2-7	ASSLQAGNEQY
12	TRBV28	TRBJ2-7	ASSDRTLEGEQY
10	TRBV29-1	TRBJ1-6	SVRDSNSPLH
13	TRBV19	TRBJ1-4	ASSIRGSTNEKLF
13	TRBV25-1	TRBJ1-1	ASSRPGQMNTEAF
15	TRBV2	TRBJ1-5	ASSVGGSRASNQPQH
11	TRBV6-1	TRBJ1-2	ASSSDRGNGYT
11	TRBV6-5	TRBJ2-1	ASSYSRREGEF
12	TRBV15	TRBJ2-3	ATSKGEHTDTQY
11	TRBV27	TRBJ1-2	ASSRQGFYGYT
12	TRBV25-1	TRBJ1-1	ASSRGAWDTEAF
13	TRBV30	TRBJ2-1	AWIPDTVSYNEQF